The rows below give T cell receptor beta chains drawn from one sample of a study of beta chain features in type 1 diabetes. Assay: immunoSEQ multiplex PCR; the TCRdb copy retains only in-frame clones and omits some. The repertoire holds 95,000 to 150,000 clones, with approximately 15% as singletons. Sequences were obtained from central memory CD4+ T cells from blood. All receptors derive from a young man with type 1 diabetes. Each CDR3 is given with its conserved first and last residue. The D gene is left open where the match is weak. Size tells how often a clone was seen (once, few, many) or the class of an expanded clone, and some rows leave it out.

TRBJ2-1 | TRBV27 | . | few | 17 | CASSPRPTGPDYNEQFF | TGTGCCAGCAGTCCAAGACCAACAGGGCCTGACTACAATGAGCAGTTCTTC
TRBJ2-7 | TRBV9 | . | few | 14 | CASSVGPGSYEQYF | TGTGCCAGCAGCGTAGGGCCAGGGTCCTACGAGCAGTACTTC
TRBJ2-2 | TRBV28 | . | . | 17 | CASSFRPGQGGAGELFF | TGTGCCAGCAGTTTCCGACCGGGGCAGGGGGGCGCCGGGGAGCTGTTTTTT
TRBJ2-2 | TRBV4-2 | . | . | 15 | CASSPSGIGTGELFF | TGTGCCAGCAGCCCCTCCGGTATTGGGACCGGGGAGCTGTTTTTT
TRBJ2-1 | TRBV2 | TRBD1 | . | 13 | CASIGTGGTEQFF | TGTGCCAGCATTGGGACAGGGGGAACGGAGCAGTTCTTC
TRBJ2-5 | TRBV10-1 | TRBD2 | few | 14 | CASSSTSGIETQYF | TGCGCCAGCAGTTCGACTAGCGGGATCGAGACCCAGTACTTC
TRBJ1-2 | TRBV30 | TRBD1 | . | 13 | CAWSIQGAVGYTF | TGTGCCTGGAGTATACAGGGGGCGGTTGGCTACACCTTC
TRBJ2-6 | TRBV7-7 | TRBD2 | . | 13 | CASGGSGANVLTF | TGTGCTAGCGGGGGCTCTGGGGCCAACGTCCTGACTTTC
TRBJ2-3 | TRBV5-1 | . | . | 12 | CASSLTEDTQYF | TGCGCCAGCAGCTTGACGGAAGATACGCAGTATTTT
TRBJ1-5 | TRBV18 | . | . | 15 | CASSRRQVSNQPQHF | TGTGCCAGCTCACGGAGACAGGTTAGCAATCAGCCCCAGCATTTT
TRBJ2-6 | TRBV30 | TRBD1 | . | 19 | CAWSLPLGTGGTWANVLTF | TGTGCCTGGAGTCTCCCCCTCGGGACAGGGGGAACATGGGCCAACGTCCTGACTTTC
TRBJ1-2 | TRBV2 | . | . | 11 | CASGTQYGYTF | TGTGCCAGCGGTACGCAGTATGGCTACACCTTC
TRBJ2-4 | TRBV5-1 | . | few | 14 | CASSLDGMKNIQYF | TGCGCCAGCAGCTTGGACGGGATGAAAAACATTCAGTACTTC
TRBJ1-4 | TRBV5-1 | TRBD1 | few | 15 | CASSRGTGTNEKLFF | TGCGCCAGCAGCCGGGGGACAGGGACTAATGAAAAACTGTTTTTT
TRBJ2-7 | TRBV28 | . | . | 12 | CASSKGGYEQYF | TGTGCCAGCAGTAAAGGGGGATACGAGCAGTACTTC
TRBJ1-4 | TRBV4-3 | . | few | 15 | CASSPYRHRGEKLFF | TGCGCCAGCAGCCCATACAGACACCGTGGAGAAAAACTGTTTTTT
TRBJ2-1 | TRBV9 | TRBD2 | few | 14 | CASSASGSYNEQFF | TGTGCCAGCAGCGCTAGCGGCTCCTACAATGAGCAGTTCTTC
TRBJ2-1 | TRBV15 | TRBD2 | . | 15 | CATSRAMAGVNEQFF | TGTGCCACCAGCAGAGCTATGGCGGGGGTTAATGAGCAGTTCTTC
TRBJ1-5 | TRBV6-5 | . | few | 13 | CASSRQGGQPQHF | TGTGCCAGCAGTCGGCAGGGTGGTCAGCCCCAGCATTTT
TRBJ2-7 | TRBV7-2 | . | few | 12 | CASSYSSYEQYF | TGTGCCAGCAGCTATTCGTCCTACGAGCAGTACTTC
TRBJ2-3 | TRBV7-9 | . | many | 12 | CASSLVADTQYF | TGTGCCAGCAGCCTAGTCGCAGATACGCAGTATTTT
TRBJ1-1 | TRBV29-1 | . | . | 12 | CSVDSTGTEAFF | TGCAGCGTTGACTCCACGGGCACTGAAGCTTTCTTT
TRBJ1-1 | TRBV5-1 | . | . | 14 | CASSLVDAGTEAFF | TGCGCCAGCAGCTTGGTGGACGCGGGCACTGAAGCTTTCTTT
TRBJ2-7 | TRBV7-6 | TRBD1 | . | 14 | CASSSRTGSYEQYF | TGTGCCAGCAGCTCGAGGACAGGGTCCTACGAGCAGTACTTC
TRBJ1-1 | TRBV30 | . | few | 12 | CALEGANTEAFF | TGTGCGCTCGAGGGAGCTAACACTGAAGCTTTCTTT
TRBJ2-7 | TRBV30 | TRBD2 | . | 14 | CAWSLPSGMREQYF | TGTGCCTGGAGCCTCCCTAGCGGGATGCGCGAGCAGTACTTC
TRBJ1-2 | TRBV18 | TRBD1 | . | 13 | CASSPRDSDGYTF | TGTGCCAGCTCCCCGAGGGACAGCGATGGCTACACCTTC
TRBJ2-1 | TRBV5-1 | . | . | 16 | CASSLWSTYRHNEQFF | TGCGCCAGCAGCTTGTGGTCCACCTACCGACACAATGAGCAGTTCTTC
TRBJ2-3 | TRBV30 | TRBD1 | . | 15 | CAWSDRGHSTDTQYF | TGTGCCTGGAGTGACAGGGGCCATTCCACAGATACGCAGTATTTT
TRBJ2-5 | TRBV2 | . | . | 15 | CASSGLYGYQETQYF | TGTGCCAGCAGTGGGTTGTACGGGTACCAAGAGACCCAGTACTTC
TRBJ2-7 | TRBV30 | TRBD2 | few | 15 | CAWSTLAGRKTEQYF | TGTGCCTGGAGTACCCTAGCGGGGAGGAAAACCGAGCAGTACTTC
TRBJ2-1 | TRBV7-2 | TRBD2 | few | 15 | CASSLDRAGGREQFF | TGTGCCAGCAGCTTAGACAGAGCGGGAGGGAGGGAGCAGTTCTTC
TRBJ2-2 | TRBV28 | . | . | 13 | CASSPGGTGELFF | TGTGCCAGCAGCCCCGGAGGGACCGGGGAGCTGTTTTTT
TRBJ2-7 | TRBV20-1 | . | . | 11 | CSARLKNEQYF | TGCAGTGCTAGACTCAAGAACGAGCAGTACTTC
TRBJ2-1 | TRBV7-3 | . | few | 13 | CASSSGGTNEQFF | TGTGCCAGCAGCTCAGGGGGGACCAATGAGCAGTTCTTC
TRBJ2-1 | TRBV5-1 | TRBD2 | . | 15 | CASSLSGEVINEQFF | TGCGCCAGCAGCTTGAGCGGGGAGGTTATCAATGAGCAGTTCTTC
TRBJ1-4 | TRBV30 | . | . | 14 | CAWSLLGREQKLFF | TGTGCCTGGAGTCTCCTAGGGCGAGAGCAAAAACTGTTTTTT
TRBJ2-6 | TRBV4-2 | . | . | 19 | CASSQGGSGYLSGANVLTF | TGTGCCAGCAGCCAAGGTGGCTCAGGCTATCTCTCTGGGGCCAACGTCCTGACTTTC
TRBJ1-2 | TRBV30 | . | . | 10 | CAYRVYGYTF | TGTGCCTACAGAGTCTATGGCTACACCTTC
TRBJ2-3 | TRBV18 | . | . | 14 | CASSPTAITDTQYF | TGTGCCAGCTCACCGACAGCGATCACAGATACGCAGTATTTT
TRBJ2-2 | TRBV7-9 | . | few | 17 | CASSHPAPIKNTGELFF | TGTGCCAGCAGCCACCCGGCCCCTATAAAGAACACCGGGGAGCTGTTTTTT
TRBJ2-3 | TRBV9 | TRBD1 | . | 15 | CASSGGTGSADTQYF | TGTGCCAGCAGCGGCGGGACAGGGAGCGCAGATACGCAGTATTTT
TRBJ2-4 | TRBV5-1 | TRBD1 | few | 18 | CASSQEPGTGASKNIQYF | TGCGCCAGCAGCCAAGAGCCCGGGACAGGGGCTTCCAAAAACATTCAGTACTTC
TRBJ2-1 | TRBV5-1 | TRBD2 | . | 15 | CASSLTSGSFDEQFF | TGCGCCAGCAGCCTCACTAGCGGGAGTTTCGATGAGCAGTTCTTC
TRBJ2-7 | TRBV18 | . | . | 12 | CASSSSSYEQYF | TGTGCCAGCTCATCCTCGTCCTACGAGCAGTACTTC
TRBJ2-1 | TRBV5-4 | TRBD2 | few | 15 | CASSLPGRAGNEQFF | TGTGCCAGCAGCTTGCCGGGGAGGGCCGGCAATGAGCAGTTCTTC
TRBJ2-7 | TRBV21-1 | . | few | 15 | CASSSLFRERNEQYF | TGTGCCAGCAGCAGTTTGTTCAGGGAAAGAAACGAGCAGTACTTC
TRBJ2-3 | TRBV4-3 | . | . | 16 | CASSQQGGISTDTQYF | TGCGCCAGCAGCCAACAAGGGGGGATATCCACAGATACGCAGTATTTT